This T cell receptor (beta chain) was sequenced in a study of blood T cell repertoires in COVID-19. CDR1 MNHEY and CDR2 SVGAGI come from the germline V gene. Trimming shortened V by 6 bases and J by 3 bases, and 12 bases separated the two germline ends. The CDR3 loop spans 13 amino acids. Assay used: immunoSEQ multiplex PCR; TCRdb lists only in-frame clones, some missing. The sample has under 300,000 clones; around 87% are singletons. This TCR was recovered from a man in his fifties or sixties who had recovered from COVID-19. The J gene is TRBJ2-7, the V gene TRBV6-5; D may be TRBD2 (5 bases). The sequencing input was peripheral blood. The CDR3 DNA reads TGTGCCAGCAGCCGCGACGGAGGCTACGAGCAGTACTTC. Translated, it gives CASSRDGGYEQYF.